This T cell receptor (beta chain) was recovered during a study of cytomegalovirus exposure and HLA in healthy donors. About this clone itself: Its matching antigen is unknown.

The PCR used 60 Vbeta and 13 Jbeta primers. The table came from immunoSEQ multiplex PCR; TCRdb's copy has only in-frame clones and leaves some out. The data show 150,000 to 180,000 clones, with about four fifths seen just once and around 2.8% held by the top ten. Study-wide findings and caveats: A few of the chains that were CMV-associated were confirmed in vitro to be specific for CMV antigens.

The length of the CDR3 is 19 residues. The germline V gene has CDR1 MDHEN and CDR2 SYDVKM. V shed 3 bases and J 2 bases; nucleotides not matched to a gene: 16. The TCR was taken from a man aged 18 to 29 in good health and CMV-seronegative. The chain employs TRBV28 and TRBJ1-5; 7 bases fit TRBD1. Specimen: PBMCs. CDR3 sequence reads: CASSFPRDSPERRNQPQHF. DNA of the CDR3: TGTGCCAGCAGTTTCCCCCGGGACAGCCCAGAACGGCGCAATCAGCCCCAGCATTTT.